This T cell receptor beta chain was found in a study of identical twins. TCRdb analysed the 5' RACE reads with MiXCR anew, one entry per CDR3 protein. The sample holds 500,000 to 600,000 distinct CDR3 sequences, roughly a fifth seen once. Notes on the study in general: The study drew conclusions from cross-sectional statistical analysis, not from following the same donors.

This clonotype was recorded many times. What it binds is unknown. V lost 5 bases, J lost 3 bases, and 16 bases lay in between. The CDR3 extends over 14 amino acids. The germline gives CDR1 DFQATT, CDR2 SNEGSKA (reference sequence). Separately, the same data were catalogued under a study of T cells expressing NK-cell markers.

The chain couples TRBV20-1 to TRBJ2-5; D possibly corresponds to TRBD1 (5 bases). This TCR was recovered from a woman younger than 30 in good health. The sequencing sample was made of CD4+ T cells sorted from blood. CDR3 bases: TGCAGTGCTCCATCCCGGACACTTAAAGAGACCCAGTACTTC. This gives the protein CSAPSRTLKETQYF.